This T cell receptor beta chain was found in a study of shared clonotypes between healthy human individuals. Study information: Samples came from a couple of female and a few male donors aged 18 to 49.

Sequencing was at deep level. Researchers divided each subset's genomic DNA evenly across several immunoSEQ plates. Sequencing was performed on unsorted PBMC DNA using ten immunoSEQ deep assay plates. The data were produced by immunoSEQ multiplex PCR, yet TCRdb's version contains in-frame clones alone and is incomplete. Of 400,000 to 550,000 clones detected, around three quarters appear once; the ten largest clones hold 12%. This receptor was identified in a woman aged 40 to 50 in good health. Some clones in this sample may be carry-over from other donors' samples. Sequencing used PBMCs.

The CDR3 DNA follows: TGTGCCAGCAGCTTAAGCCCAGGGTACTATGGCTACACCTTC. This sequence encodes CASSLSPGYYGYTF. The chain joins TRBV7-3 to TRBJ1-2; weak D call: TRBD1 (5 bases). The CDR3 has 14 amino acids. The germline gives CDR1 SGHTA, CDR2 FQGTGA. The germline V and J ends were trimmed by 1 base and 3 bases, with 9 bases remaining between them.